The 8 T cell receptor beta chains presented below share a single source sample, sequenced in a study of technical replicates of blood from a handful of donors. Only in-frame clones appear in the TCRdb table, and some are missing; sequencing was by immunoSEQ multiplex PCR. The repertoire holds 55,000 to 80,000 clones, with about 92% as singletons. The sequencing input was T cells isolated from PBMCs. Receptors were obtained from a human donor in good health.

This sequence joins TRBV20-1 and TRBJ1-2, with no clear D. The germline CDR1 and CDR2 sequences are DFQATT and SNEGSKA (reference sequence). There are 11 residues in the CDR3. CDR3 sequence reads: CTYTAGYGYTF. The CDR3 nucleotides are TGCACCTATACGGCGGGCTATGGCTACACCTTC.

This chain joins TRBV4-1 and TRBJ2-2, with TRBD2 matching 8 bases. The CDR3 contains 16 residues. The ends lost 0 bases at V and 5 bases at J; junction bases unmatched: 5. Germline V CDR1 and CDR2: MGHRA, YSYEKL. The CDR3 reads CASSQEAGALTGELFF. The CDR3 nucleotides read TGCGCCAGCAGCCAAGAAGCGGGAGCGTTAACCGGGGAGCTGTTTTTT.

The gene calls are TRBV5-1 and TRBJ2-7; no clear D gene. Per germline, CDR1 SGHRS and CDR2 YFSETQ. The V end lost 1 base, the J end lost 2 bases, and 10 bases lay between the germline ends. The CDR3 extends over 14 amino acids. In DNA, the CDR3 is TGCGCCAGCAGCTTGCGAGGAGTTCCCTACGAGCAGTACTTC. Its protein product is CASSLRGVPYEQYF.

This clone was seen a few times. This chain links TRBV30 with TRBJ1-1, with D possibly being TRBD1 (6 bases). V gave up 4 bases and J gave up 1 base, with 10 bases separating them. Germline V gene lookup returns CDR1 GTSNPN and CDR2 SVGIG (reference sequence). This CDR3 spans 13 amino acids. The CDR3 coding sequence is TGTGCCTGGACATACAGGGAGAACACTGAAGCTTTCTTT. Protein: CAWTYRENTEAFF.

The genes are TRBV9 and TRBJ2-3; 7 positions agree with TRBD2. Germline values: CDR1 SGDLS, CDR2 YYNGEE. V dropped 1 base and J dropped 2; count of bases not matched to a gene: 4. This CDR3 has 15 residues. The CDR3 DNA follows: TGTGCCAGCAGCGTAAGTCTAGCGGTCACAGATACGCAGTATTTT. Its translation is CASSVSLAVTDTQYF. The variable domain in full, with the rest retrieved from reference TRBV9 and TRBJ2-3, is DSGVTQTPKHLITATGQRVTLRCSPRSGDLSVYWYQQSLDQGLQFLIQYYNGEERAKGNILERFSAQQFPDLHSELNLSSLELGDSALYFCASSVSLAVTDTQYFGPGTRLTVL.

This chain links TRBV15 with TRBJ2-3; D unresolved. This CDR3 spans 11 amino acids. CDR1 LNHNV and CDR2 YYDKDF come from the germline V gene (reference sequence). V lost 4 bases, J lost 5 bases, and 4 bases lay in between. CDR3 residues: CATSIQDTQYF. As DNA, the CDR3 is TGTGCCACCAGCATACAAGATACGCAGTATTTT.

Comment on this clone: This CDR3 is also generated by other DNA sequences in the sample. V is TRBV6-5 and J is TRBJ1-2; D perhaps matches TRBD1 (5 bases). The CDR3 contains 11 residues. With 4 bases removed from V and 5 bases from J, the gap between germline ends came to 5 bases. Germline V gives CDR1 MNHEY, CDR2 SVGAGI. The CDR3 DNA sequence: TGTGCCAGCAGTTCAGGGTATGGCTACACCTTC. Encoded protein: CASSSGYGYTF.

The rearrangement links TRBV28 to TRBJ2-4; no clear D gene. The CDR3 is 15 amino acids. Germline values: CDR1 MDHEN, CDR2 SYDVKM. The V gene lost 1 base and the J gene lost 0 bases, with 7 bases spanning the gap. As DNA, the CDR3 is TGTGCCAGCAGTTTATCGGTCTTAGCCAAAAACATTCAGTACTTC. It yields the protein CASSLSVLAKNIQYF.